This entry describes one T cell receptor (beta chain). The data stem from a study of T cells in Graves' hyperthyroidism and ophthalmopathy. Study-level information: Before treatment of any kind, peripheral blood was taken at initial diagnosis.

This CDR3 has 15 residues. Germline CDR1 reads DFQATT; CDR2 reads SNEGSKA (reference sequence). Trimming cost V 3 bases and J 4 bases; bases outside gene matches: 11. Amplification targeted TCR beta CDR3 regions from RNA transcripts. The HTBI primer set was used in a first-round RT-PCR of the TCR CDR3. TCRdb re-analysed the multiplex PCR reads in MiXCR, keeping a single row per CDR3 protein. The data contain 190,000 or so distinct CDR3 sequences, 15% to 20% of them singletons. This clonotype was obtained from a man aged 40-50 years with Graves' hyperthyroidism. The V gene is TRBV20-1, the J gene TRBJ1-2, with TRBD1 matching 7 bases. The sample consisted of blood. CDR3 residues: CSARRQGGGSYGYTF. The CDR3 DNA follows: TGCAGTGCTAGGAGACAGGGTGGGGGTAGCTATGGCTACACCTTC.